This T cell receptor beta chain was identified in a study of CXCR3-negative and CXCR3-positive naive CD8 T cells (dated by TCRdb to the late 2010s). As for the study more broadly: In total, some 150 million TRB reads were obtained, corresponding to roughly 1.5 +/- 0.3 million reads per library. Diversity and physicochemical repertoire analyses were performed on about a dozen donors pooled from two independent experiments. For the TRBV-TRBJ cluster analysis, the naive subsets came from a handful of donors, while the memory cells came from 3 donors. Paper-wide results and their limitations: Repertoire diversity was comparably high in both naive subsets but much lower in memory CD8+ T cells. Compared with CXCR3-negative naive cells, CXCR3-positive naive cells had TRB CDR3s with higher hydrophobicity (lower Kidera factor 4), lower energy, and higher strength and volume indices. Within the same donor, TRBV-TRBJ usage looked similar between naive CXCR3-negative and CXCR3-positive cells, but memory cells had distinct patterns. Because CXCR3 expression was partially decreased after cryopreservation, freshly isolated PBMCs were used for most assays. Surface CD5, linked to self-reactivity in mice, was comparable between naive subsets; TCR interaction strength was therefore also inferred from TRB CDR3 physicochemical properties.

For each CD8+ T cell subset, flow sorting was done in triplicate, and 300,000 to 350,000 cells per subset went directly into RLT lysis buffer. Naive CD8+ T cells were defined stringently as CD45RO-CCR7+CD27+CD95- to exclude memory contaminants. Using standard density gradient centrifugation, peripheral blood mononuclear cells were isolated from buffy coats. A FACSAria III was used to flow-sort naive CD8+ T cells into CXCR3-negative and CXCR3-positive populations. Total RNA was extracted from sorted cells with an RNeasy Mini Kit. A note on this clonotype: Its antigen specificity is not known.

The CDR3 holds 13 amino acids from the cysteine to the phenylalanine. No coding sequence is recorded. For CDR1 and CDR2, the germline V gene lists SQVTM and ANQGSEA. TCRdb shows the sequencer as NextSeq 550. The Human TCR Profiling Kit (MiLaboratory) was used to make UMI-labeled 5' RACE TRB cDNA libraries. cDNA synthesis used the entire amount of extracted RNA, and PCR amplification then used the entire amount of cDNA produced. Libraries were prepared in parallel with an identical number of PCR cycles. Per the authors' processing: MIGEC and MiXCR extracted about 53,000 +/- 10,000 unique UMI-labeled TRB cDNA molecules per library, requiring at least two reads per UMI. An average of approximately 40,000 +/- 10,000 functional in-frame TRB CDR3 nucleotide clonotypes without stop codons was found per library. After downsampling to 5000 UMI-labeled TRB molecules per sample, diversity metrics such as normalized Shannon-Wiener and Chao1 were calculated in VDJtools. Clonotype-size-weighted physicochemical properties of the central five CDR3 residues (interaction energy, strength, volume and Kidera factor 4) were computed in VDJtools. Through TCRdb reprocessing, the reads give one entry per CDR3 protein sequence; DNA is omitted. The V and J calls here are based on TCRdb, not the publication. This sample's table has entries for 92,000 or so distinct CDR3 sequences. The ten largest clones take up approximately 0.99% of the sample.

This TCR was recovered from a human donor in good health. Some clones in this sample may be carry-over from other donors' samples. The chain employs TRBV29-1 and TRBJ2-2. Sequencing was done on a sample of naive CXCR3- CD8+ T cells from blood. The cell subset or site tag for this specimen amounts to: CD45RO-CCR7+CD27+CD95- naive CD8+ T cells lacking CXCR3 (TNR3-). CDR3 reads: CSGEQANTGELSF.